A single sample is the source of the 32 T cell receptor beta chains below, sequenced in a study of cytomegalovirus exposure and HLA in healthy donors. The PCR employed 60 Vbeta primers together with 13 Jbeta primers. Data came from immunoSEQ multiplex PCR; TCRdb stores just in-frame clones and leaves some out. The sample lists about 170,000 clones, around 82% occurring once. Sequencing was performed on PBMCs. The source of these receptors is a woman between 45 and 60 years old in good health and CMV-seropositive.

This clone was detected a few times. This chain links TRBV18 with TRBJ1-2, with 7 bases matching TRBD1. Germline V lookup: CDR1 KGHSH, CDR2 LQKENI. Unmatched junction bases numbered 6, after V lost 2 bases and J lost 9 bases. This CDR3 region has 13 residues. The CDR3 reads CASSPNRDSSYTF. CDR3 nucleotides: TGTGCCAGCTCACCAAACCGGGACAGCAGCTACACCTTC.

The V and J genes are TRBV15 and TRBJ2-6; perhaps TRBD2 as D (6 bases). The V end was cut by 1 base, the J end by 15 bases, with 10 bases between. Germline CDR1 LNHNV, CDR2 YYDKDF (reference sequence). This CDR3 contains 12 residues. The CDR3 nucleotides read TGTGCCACCAGCAGAGGAGGGGAGGACCTGACTTTC. As protein: CATSRGGEDLTF.

This rearrangement joins TRBV6-1 to TRBJ1-5; TRBD1 is a possible D gene (6 bases). There are 13 residues in the CDR3. Germline V gives CDR1 MNHNS, CDR2 SASEGT. V lost 6 bases and J lost 3, with 9 bases in between. The CDR3 DNA follows: TGTGCCAGCAGCCCAGGGGTCAATCAGCCCCAGCATTTT. Protein sequence: CASSPGVNQPQHF.

This chain links TRBV5-4 with TRBJ1-2; 11 bases align to TRBD1. The CDR3 runs to 14 residues. Trimming at V came to 5 bases and at J to 8 bases, leaving 8 bases not matched to a gene. Per germline, CDR1 SGHNT and CDR2 YYREEE (reference sequence). CDR3 nucleotides: TGTGCCAGCAGACCTGGACAGGGGGCAGAGGGCTACACCTTC. Protein product: CASRPGQGAEGYTF.

This clone was seen once. CDR3 in DNA: TGCGCCAGCAGCTTAAGGGACAGCCCCTCTGGGGCCAACGTCCTGACTTTC. It is translated as CASSLRDSPSGANVLTF. The chain has TRBV5-1 and TRBJ2-6, with 7 positions matching TRBD1. CDR3 length: 17 residues. Germline CDR1 reads SGHRS; CDR2 reads YFSETQ. The junction had 5 bases not matched to a gene; V was cut back by 2 bases and J by 0 bases.

This clone has a handful of counts. V gene TRBV5-8 combines with J gene TRBJ2-3; perhaps TRBD1 as D (6 bases). CDR3 length: 15 amino acids. The V gene lost 1 base and the J gene lost 6 bases, with 15 bases spanning the gap. Germline CDR1 reads SGHTS; CDR2 reads YDEGEE. The CDR3 bases are TGTGCCAGCAGCTTGCCGCGCAACAGGGAGGATACGCAGTATTTT. Amino acid sequence: CASSLPRNREDTQYF.

V gene TRBV9 combines with J gene TRBJ1-1; TRBD1 aligns across 12 bases. This CDR3 has 14 amino acids. V lost 3 bases, J lost 5 bases, and 2 bases stayed unmatched. CDR1 and CDR2 (germline): SGDLS, YYNGEE. CDR3 DNA: TGTGCCAGCAGCGGGGGACAGGGGGCAACTGAAGCTTTCTTT. This sequence encodes CASSGGQGATEAFF.

This clone was seen more than once but under ten times. The rearrangement joins TRBV19 to TRBJ1-2; no clear D. CDR1 is LNHDA, CDR2 SQIVND, per germline (reference sequence). This CDR3 is 14 amino acids long. V was clipped by 2 bases and J by 0 bases, with 7 bases between them. The CDR3 DNA sequence: TGTGCCAGTAGTATAAAAGGAGCTAACTATGGCTACACCTTC. Protein sequence: CASSIKGANYGYTF.

This chain uses TRBV30 with TRBJ2-7; TRBD2 matches at 9 bases. The CDR3 has 14 amino acids. CDR1 and CDR2 from the germline V gene are GTSNPN and SVGIG (reference sequence). With V trimmed by 0 bases and J by 6 bases, 6 bases remained unmatched. The CDR3 protein is CAWSVTSGGVEQYF. For the CDR3, the DNA is TGTGCCTGGAGTGTGACTAGCGGTGGGGTCGAGCAGTACTTC.

This clone turned up a few times. The genes are TRBV6-4 and TRBJ1-1; D unclear. Germline lookup yields CDR1 MRHNA and CDR2 SNTAGT. V was shortened by 2 bases and J by 1 base, with 5 bases between the two germline ends. The CDR3 covers 13 residues. The CDR3 reads CASSDHWNTEAFF. CDR3 sequence (DNA): TGTGCCAGCAGTGACCACTGGAACACTGAAGCTTTCTTT.

The V and J genes are TRBV2 and TRBJ2-3, with 8 bases identical to TRBD2. Germline V gene data show CDR1 as SNHLY and CDR2 as FYNNEI. The CDR3 sequence is 14 residues long. V was pared by 7 bases and J by 4 bases, with 7 bases of the junction left unmatched. The CDR3 nucleotides read TGTGCCAGCACTAGGCCGGGGGGGCCAGATACGCAGTATTTT. It specifies CASTRPGGPDTQYF.

J is TRBJ2-3 and V is TRBV27; 7 bases line up with TRBD1. V shed 3 bases, J shed 2 bases, and the junction held 2 bases outside the gene matches. This CDR3 has 14 amino acids. The germline gives CDR1 MNHEY, CDR2 SMNVEV (reference sequence). CDR3 region: CASSFGQDTDTQYF. In DNA form, the CDR3 reads TGTGCCAGCAGTTTTGGACAGGACACAGATACGCAGTATTTT.

The rearrangement uses TRBV2 and TRBJ2-7; 9 positions agree with TRBD1. Germline lookup yields CDR1 SNHLY and CDR2 FYNNEI. V lost 7 bases, J lost 7 bases, and 11 bases stayed unmatched. The CDR3 is made up of 14 amino acids. The CDR3 protein is CASIQGAIEGEQYF. As DNA, the CDR3 is TGTGCCAGCATACAGGGGGCGATCGAGGGTGAGCAGTACTTC.

The chain carries TRBV18 and TRBJ2-3; 7 nucleotides agree with TRBD2. V dropped 2 bases and J dropped 1; count of bases not matched to a gene: 6. The CDR3 has 16 residues. Germline CDR1 reads KGHSH; CDR2 reads LQKENI. In nucleotides, the CDR3 is TGTGCCAGCTCACCAAATCCTAGCGGACGCACAGATACGCAGTATTTT. This sequence encodes CASSPNPSGRTDTQYF.

This clone was observed a few times. This chain connects TRBV14 to TRBJ2-7; no clear D. Germline values: CDR1 SGHDN, CDR2 FVKESK. V was clipped by 0 bases and J by 3 bases, with 6 bases between them. This CDR3 has 13 amino acids. DNA of the CDR3: TGTGCCAGCAGCCAAGAGGCCGACTACGAGCAGTACTTC. Protein sequence: CASSQEADYEQYF.

The table lists this clone with a count of one. The J gene is TRBJ1-1, the V gene TRBV19, with no clear D. Trimming took off 9 bases at V and 1 base at J, with 9 bases between the two ends. The germline V gene encodes CDR1 LNHDA and CDR2 SQIVND (reference sequence). This CDR3 is built from 12 residues. In DNA, the CDR3 is TGTGCCAGCGCGGTCTCGAACACTGAAGCTTTCTTT. Protein sequence: CASAVSNTEAFF. The full variable domain, its missing parts supplied by reference TRBV19 and TRBJ1-1, is DGGITQSPKYLFRKEGQNVTLSCEQNLNHDAMYWYRQDPGQGLRLIYYSQIVNDFQKGDIAEGYSVSREKKESFPLTVTSAQKNPTAFYLCASAVSNTEAFFGQGTRLTVV.

The chain has TRBV18 and TRBJ2-2; no firm D call. The CDR3 has 14 amino acids. Germline lookup yields CDR1 KGHSH and CDR2 LQKENI. V was shortened by 3 bases and J by 3 bases, with 8 bases between the two germline ends. CDR3 bases: TGTGCCAGCTCACCGTTACAGCACACCGGGGAGCTGTTTTTT. Amino acid sequence: CASSPLQHTGELFF.

The chain employs TRBV25-1 and TRBJ2-5; D remains ambiguous. Trimming left V 1 base short and J 5 bases short, with 8 bases between. The CDR3 extends over 13 amino acids. CDR1 and CDR2 (germline): MGHDK, SYGVNS. The CDR3 here is CASSESPIETQYF. The CDR3 nucleotides read TGTGCCAGCAGTGAATCCCCCATTGAGACCCAGTACTTC.

The chain joins TRBV6-6 to TRBJ2-1; 8 bases fit TRBD2. Trimming removed 6 bases from V and 7 bases from J; junction bases left unmatched: 11. This CDR3 has 15 amino acids. Germline assignment: CDR1 MNHNY and CDR2 SVGAGI (reference sequence). CDR3: CASRERGGLRNEQFF. The CDR3 DNA reads as TGTGCCAGCAGGGAACGGGGGGGCCTAAGGAATGAGCAGTTCTTC.

The rearrangement links TRBV9 to TRBJ2-3; the D is unclear. The CDR3 covers 14 residues. Germline V gene data show CDR1 as SGDLS and CDR2 as YYNGEE. Between the trimmed V and J ends, which lost 0 bases and 2 bases, there was a span of 7 bases. CDR3 loop: CASSVAHPTDTQYF. As DNA, the CDR3 is TGTGCCAGCAGCGTAGCACACCCCACAGATACGCAGTATTTT.

The chain recombines TRBV15 with TRBJ2-1, with a tentative D call TRBD1 (6 bases). The germline V gene has CDR1 LNHNV and CDR2 YYDKDF (reference sequence). Trimming took off 1 base at V and 6 bases at J, with 7 bases between the two ends. This CDR3 contains 13 residues. Here the CDR3 DNA reads TGTGCCACCAGCAGAGGCAGGGGCAATGAGCAGTTCTTC. Translating gives CATSRGRGNEQFF.

The rearrangement links TRBV7-9 to TRBJ1-6; 7 positions agree with TRBD1. The CDR3 totals 15 residues. In germline, CDR1 is SEHNR, CDR2 FQNEAQ (reference sequence). V lost 4 bases to trimming and J lost 6 bases; unmatched junction nucleotides: 6. Written as DNA, the CDR3 is TGTGCCAGCAGCTCTCCGGGACAGATTAATTCACCCCTCCACTTT. As protein: CASSSPGQINSPLHF.

This chain joins TRBV11-2 and TRBJ2-5; the D gene is possibly TRBD2 (7 bases). Germline CDR1 SGHAT, CDR2 FQNNGV. V was pared by 5 bases and J by 4 bases, with 17 bases between. The CDR3 runs 15 residues. In nucleotides, the CDR3 is TGTGCCAGCAGCCTACTAGGGGGGGGGCGAGAGACCCAGTACTTC. Translation: CASSLLGGGRETQYF. Full variable domain (outside the CDR3, taken from reference TRBV11-2 and TRBJ2-5): EAGVAQSPRYKIIEKRQSVAFWCNPISGHATLYWYQQILGQGPKLLIQFQNNGVVDDSQLPKDRFSAERLKGVDSTLKIQPAKLEDSAVYLCASSLLGGGRETQYFGPGTRLLVL.

The chain combines TRBV19 with TRBJ2-7; maybe TRBD2 (5 bases). Germline V CDR1 and CDR2: LNHDA, SQIVND (reference sequence). The CDR3 runs 14 residues. V was pared by 5 bases and J by 0 bases, with 11 bases between. CDR3 in DNA: TGTGCCAGTAGTCGGGGATACAACTCCTACGAGCAGTACTTC. Protein: CASSRGYNSYEQYF.

Points on this clone: The junction departs from the called germline gene at one end, perhaps through a read error. This chain connects TRBV7-9 to TRBJ1-1; D is uncertain. The CDR3 length is 14 residues. Germline assignment: CDR1 SEHNR and CDR2 FQNEAQ (reference sequence). The CDR3 sequence is CSSSLVPGNTEAFF. DNA for the CDR3: TGTTCCAGCAGCTTAGTCCCAGGGAACACTGAAGCTTTCTTT.

This clone was observed a handful of times. Here the CDR3 reads CASKRTGPPYGYTF. The CDR3 nucleotides read TGTGCCAGCAAGAGGACAGGGCCGCCCTATGGCTACACCTTC. The chain carries TRBV21-1 and TRBJ1-2; the DNA was not compared with TRBD1, the D call given in the table. TRBV21-1 is a known pseudogene. There are 14 residues in the CDR3.

Comment on this clone: Its ends do not fully match the called genes, so a read error is possible. The chain combines TRBV4-1 with TRBJ1-2; D gene unclear. CDR1 is MGHRA, CDR2 YSYEKL, per germline. The CDR3 loop spans 14 amino acids. The CDR3 region has the DNA TGCGCCAGCAGCCAAGATCGAAGCAACTATGGCTACATCTTC. Translating it yields CASSQDRSNYGYIF.

V is TRBV2 and J is TRBJ2-2, with TRBD2 as a possible D gene (6 bases). Germline assignment: CDR1 SNHLY and CDR2 FYNNEI. The CDR3 is 16 residues long. Between the trimmed V and J ends, which lost 0 bases and 1 base, there was a span of 9 bases. The CDR3 coding sequence is TGTGCCAGCAGTGAAGCGGGACTTAGGAACACCGGGGAGCTGTTTTTT. This encodes CASSEAGLRNTGELFF. The full variable domain, rest sourced from reference TRBV2 and TRBJ2-2, is EPEVTQTPSHQVTQMGQEVILRCVPISNHLYFYWYRQILGQKVEFLVSFYNNEISEKSEIFDDQFSVERPDGSNFTLKIRSTKLEDSAMYFCASSEAGLRNTGELFFGEGSRLTVL.

Here the CDR3 reads CAISESTSTGGWAFF. CDR3 nucleotides: TGTGCCATCAGTGAGTCGACAAGCACCGGGGGTTGGGCTTTCTTT. This rearrangement joins TRBV10-3 to TRBJ1-1; possible D gene TRBD1, 5 bases. CDR3 length equals 15 residues. Germline loops: CDR1 ENHRY, CDR2 SYGVKD. The V gene lost 0 bases and the J gene lost 11 bases, with 19 bases spanning the gap.

The J gene is TRBJ1-4, the V gene TRBV7-8; 9 positions agree with TRBD1. V shed 3 bases, J shed 6 bases, and the junction held 2 bases outside the gene matches. The CDR3 has 14 amino acids. Germline CDR1 SGHVS, CDR2 FQNEAQ. This CDR3 reads CASSFTGGDEKLFF. CDR3 in DNA: TGTGCCAGCAGCTTTACAGGGGGCGATGAAAAACTGTTTTTT.

The gene calls are TRBV5-1 and TRBJ1-3; possibly TRBD1 for D (6 bases). The ends were cut back, 2 bases at V and 3 bases at J, with 9 bases in the middle. CDR1 is SGHRS, CDR2 YFSETQ, per germline. CDR3 length equals 14 residues. Here the CDR3 reads CASSLQGGGNTIYF. The CDR3 bases are TGCGCCAGCAGCTTACAGGGTGGTGGAAACACCATATATTTT.

J is TRBJ2-7 and V is TRBV5-5, with a possible D match to TRBD1 (5 bases). The germline V gene has CDR1 SGHKS and CDR2 YYEKEE (reference sequence). With 1 base removed from V and 5 bases from J, the gap between germline ends came to 10 bases. This CDR3 is 13 amino acids long. The CDR3 region is CASSLPGKNEQYF. CDR3 sequence (DNA): TGTGCCAGCAGCTTGCCAGGGAAGAACGAGCAGTACTTC.